Below are 2 T cell receptor beta chains sequenced from a single sample in a study of T cell repertoires in cytomegalovirus infection. Their cognate antigens are unknown. TCRdb re-called the reads with MiXCR, one entry per CDR3 protein. The data show about 890,000 distinct CDR3 sequences, about 33% seen once. This specimen consisted of cultured CD8+ T cells from PBMCs, obtained from culture after CMV antigen stimulation. These receptors were taken from a human donor in good health (CMV status not recorded). Some clones in this sample may be carry-over from other donors' samples.

This clonotype was recorded at least ten times. CDR3 sequence (DNA): TGTGCCAGCAGCTTGGAGTTGACGGGCGGCGAGCAGTACGTC. Translation: CASSLELTGGEQYV. This chain joins TRBV7-8 and TRBJ2-7; no reliable D call. This CDR3 has 14 residues. CDR1 and CDR2 (germline): SGHVS, FQNEAQ. With 3 bases removed from V and 6 bases from J, the gap between germline ends came to 15 bases.

The gene calls are TRBV6-2 or TRBV6-3 and TRBJ2-7, with D perhaps TRBD1 (5 bases). The germline CDR1 and CDR2 sequences are MNHEY and SVGEGT. This CDR3 spans 15 amino acids. V was pared by 6 bases and J by 1 base, with 16 bases between. CDR3 DNA sequence: TGTGCCAGCAGAACCAGGGATGGATTTTCCTACGAGCAGTACGTC. This encodes CASRTRDGFSYEQYV.